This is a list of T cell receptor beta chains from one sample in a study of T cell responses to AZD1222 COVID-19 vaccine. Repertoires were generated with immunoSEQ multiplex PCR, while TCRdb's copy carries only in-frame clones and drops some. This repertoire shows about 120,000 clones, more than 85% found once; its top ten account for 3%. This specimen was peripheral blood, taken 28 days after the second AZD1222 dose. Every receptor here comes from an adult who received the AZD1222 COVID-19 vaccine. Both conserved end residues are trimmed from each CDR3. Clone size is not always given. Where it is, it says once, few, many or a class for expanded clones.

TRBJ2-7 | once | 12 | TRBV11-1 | ASSPLTGVYEQY
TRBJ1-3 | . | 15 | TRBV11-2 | ASSLGRGIFSGNTIY
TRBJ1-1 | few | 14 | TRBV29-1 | SVEVLLRALNTEAF
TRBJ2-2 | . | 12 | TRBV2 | ASRAIGITGELF
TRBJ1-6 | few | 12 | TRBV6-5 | ASRGSSYNSPLH
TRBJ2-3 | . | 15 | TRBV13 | ASSFIGWGQRTDTQY
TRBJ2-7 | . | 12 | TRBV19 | ASSDWTDSYEQY
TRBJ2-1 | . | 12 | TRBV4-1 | ASSQAGVYNEQF
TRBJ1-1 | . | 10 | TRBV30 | AWREPGGKAF
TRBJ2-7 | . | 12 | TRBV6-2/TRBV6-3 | ASSYGGHNREQY
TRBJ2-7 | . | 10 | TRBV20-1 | SASIRDYEQY
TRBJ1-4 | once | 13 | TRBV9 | ASSVEAGTNEKLF
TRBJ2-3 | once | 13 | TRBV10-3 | AIGGERAGTDTQY
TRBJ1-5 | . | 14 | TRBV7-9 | ASSDRDGTVDQPQH
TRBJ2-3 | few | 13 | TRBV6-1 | ASSEGLAETDTQY
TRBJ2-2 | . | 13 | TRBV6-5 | ASSYDRGVAGELF
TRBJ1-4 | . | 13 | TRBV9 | ASSPRQGPNEKLF
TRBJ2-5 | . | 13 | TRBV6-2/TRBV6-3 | ASSYGSRGQETQY
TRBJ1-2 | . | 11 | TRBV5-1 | ASSYQETLSYT
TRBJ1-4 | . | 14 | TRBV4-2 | ASSQDKGSGGEKLF
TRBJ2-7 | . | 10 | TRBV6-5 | ASRGDSYEQY
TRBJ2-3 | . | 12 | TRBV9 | ASSVEGAADTQY
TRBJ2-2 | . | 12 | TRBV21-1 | ASSKGVGTGELF
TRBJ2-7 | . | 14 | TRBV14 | ASSQVAGVVSYEQY
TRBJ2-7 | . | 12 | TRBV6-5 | ASSYSTASYEQY
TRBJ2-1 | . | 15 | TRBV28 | ASSLTRPLRTYNEQF
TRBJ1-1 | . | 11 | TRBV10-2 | ASRTGRDTEAF
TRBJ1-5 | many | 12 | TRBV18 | ASSPDRARQPQH
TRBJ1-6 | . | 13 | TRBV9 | ASSSDSSYNSPLH
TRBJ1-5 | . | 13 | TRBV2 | ASSEGAGGNQPQH
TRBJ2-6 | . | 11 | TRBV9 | ASVSSGANVLT
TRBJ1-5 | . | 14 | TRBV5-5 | ASSLMTGRSNQPQH
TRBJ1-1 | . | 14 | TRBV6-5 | ASSYWGPPSDTEAF
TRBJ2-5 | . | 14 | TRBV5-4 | ASTTGTGNYQETQY
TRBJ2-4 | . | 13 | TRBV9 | ASSVEGIRTDIQY
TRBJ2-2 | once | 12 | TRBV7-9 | ATQLFANTGELF
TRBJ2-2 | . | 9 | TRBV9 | ASSSGPELF
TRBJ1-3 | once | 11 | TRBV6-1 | ATYRGSGNTIY
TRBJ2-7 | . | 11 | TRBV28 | ASSPRTGIKQY
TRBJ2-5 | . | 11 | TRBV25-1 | ASSDQGRETQY
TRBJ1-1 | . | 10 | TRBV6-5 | ASKEGFTEAF
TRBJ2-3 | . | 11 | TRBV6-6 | ASSAGPSDTQY
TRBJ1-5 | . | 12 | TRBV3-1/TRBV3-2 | ASSPESGGQPQH
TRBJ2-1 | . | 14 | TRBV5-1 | ASSLLGTGYLNEQF
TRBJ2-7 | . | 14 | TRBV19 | ASAAVSGWSSYEQY
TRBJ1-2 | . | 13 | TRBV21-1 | ASSSHRTGGFGYT
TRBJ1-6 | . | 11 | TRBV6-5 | ASSPRVEAPLH
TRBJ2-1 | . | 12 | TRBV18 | ASSRGGSYNEQF
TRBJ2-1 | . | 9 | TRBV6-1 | ASSDRYDQF
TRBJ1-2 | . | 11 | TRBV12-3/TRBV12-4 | ASSLGGYYGYT
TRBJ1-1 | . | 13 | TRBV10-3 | AISESGGQGKKTF